These T cell receptor beta chains were read from a single sample in a study of blood T cells in healthy people across ages. TCRdb re-called the 5' RACE reads through MiXCR, storing one row per CDR3 protein. Of hundreds of thousands of distinct CDR3 sequences in the sample, about 48% were seen once. The sample was blood. All receptors come from a young man in good health. The CDR3 runs from the conserved cysteine through the conserved F or W. Each record gives: clone size, J gene, D gene, V gene, CDR3 DNA, CDR3 protein. D genes are given only for firm matches. Not every row has a clone size; where given, it reads once, few, many or a size class.

many,TRBJ2-7,NA,TRBV5-1,TGCGCCAGCAGCTTTACGACAGGCTCCTACGAGCAGTACTTC,CASSFTTGSYEQYF
few,TRBJ2-5,NA,TRBV4-1,TGCGCCAGCAGCCGACAGATCGCCAAGGGCAGGGAGACCCAGTACTTC,CASSRQIAKGRETQYF
NA,TRBJ2-1,TRBD2,TRBV18,TGTGCCAGTGAACTGGCGGGGGGGGCCCATGAGCAGTTCTTC,CASELAGGAHEQFF
many,TRBJ2-7,NA,TRBV7-7,TGTGCTAGCAGCTCCGGACGGTCCCTCTACCACGAGCAGTACTTC,CASSSGRSLYHEQYF
NA,TRBJ2-7,NA,TRBV12-3/TRBV12-4,TGTGCCAGCTCAGGGGGGACTTCCTACAATGAGCAGTACTTC,CASSGGTSYNEQYF
NA,TRBJ2-4,TRBD1,TRBV12-3/TRBV12-4,TGTGCCAGCAGACTTGACAGGGGGCTGTACATTCAGTACTTC,CASRLDRGLYIQYF
NA,TRBJ1-2,NA,TRBV20-1,TGCAGTGCTTATAGGGACGTCGCTAACTATGGCTACACCTTC,CSAYRDVANYGYTF
many,TRBJ2-1,NA,TRBV24-1,TGTGCCACCAGTGAATGGACAGTTAGCTCCTACAATGAGCAGTTCTTC,CATSEWTVSSYNEQFF
few,TRBJ1-1,NA,TRBV5-1,TGCGCCAGCACCACATCCCCGTCCCAGAACACTGAAGCTTTCTTT,CASTTSPSQNTEAFF
NA,TRBJ2-3,NA,TRBV28,TGTGCCAGCAGTTCCCCAAGGAGCACAGATACGCAGTATTTT,CASSSPRSTDTQYF
NA,TRBJ2-1,TRBD1,TRBV5-1,TGCGCCAGCAGCTTGGCTATCTCCGGGACAGGGGTGGATGAGCAGTTCTTC,CASSLAISGTGVDEQFF
NA,TRBJ2-1,TRBD1,TRBV5-1,TGCGCCAGCACGCAGGACAGGGTATACAATGAGCAGTTCTTC,CASTQDRVYNEQFF
NA,TRBJ2-1,NA,TRBV3-1,TGTGCCAGCAGCCAAGAGAACGGAAGCTACAATGAGCAGTTCTTC,CASSQENGSYNEQFF